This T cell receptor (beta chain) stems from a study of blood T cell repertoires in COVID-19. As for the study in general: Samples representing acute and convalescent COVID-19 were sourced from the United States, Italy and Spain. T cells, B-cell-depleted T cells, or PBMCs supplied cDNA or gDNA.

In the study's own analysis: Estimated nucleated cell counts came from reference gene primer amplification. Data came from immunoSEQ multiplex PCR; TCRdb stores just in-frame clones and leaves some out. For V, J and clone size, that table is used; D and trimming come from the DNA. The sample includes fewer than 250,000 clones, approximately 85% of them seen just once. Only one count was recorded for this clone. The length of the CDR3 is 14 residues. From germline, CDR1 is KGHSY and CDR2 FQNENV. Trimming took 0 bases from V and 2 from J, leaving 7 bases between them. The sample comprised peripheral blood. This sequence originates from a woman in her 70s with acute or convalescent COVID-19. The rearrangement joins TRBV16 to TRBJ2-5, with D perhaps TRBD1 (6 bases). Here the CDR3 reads CASSQSGTQETQYF. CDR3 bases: TGTGCCAGCAGCCAATCGGGGACACAAGAGACCCAGTACTTC.